This TCR beta chain was recorded in a study of shared clonotypes between healthy human individuals. Study background: The study used three CD4 naive, three CD4 memory, two CD8 naive and one CD8 memory plate per donor.

CD45RO+ cells and CCR7-negative CD45RA+ TemRA cells were combined as CD8 memory. The germline CDR1 and CDR2 sequences are SQVTM and ANQGSEA. The ends were cut back, 7 bases at V and 7 bases at J, with 16 bases in the middle. The CDR3 consists of 12 residues. It was at deep level that the assay was run. Profiled with immunoSEQ multiplex PCR; TCRdb holds only in-frame clones, not every one. The data contain around 690,000 clones, 90% of them singletons. Sequencing was done on a sample of memory CD8+ T cells from PBMCs. Stated subset: CD45RO+ cells pooled with CCR7-negative TemRA cells. The rearrangement uses TRBV29-1 and TRBJ1-2; the D is unclear. The clonotype comes from a man between 18 and 29 years old in good health. Some clones in this sample may be carry-over from other donors' samples. In DNA, the CDR3 is TGCAGCGGGCAAGGAATTTTTTCTGGCTACACCTTC. As protein: CSGQGIFSGYTF. The full variable domain, rest sourced from reference TRBV29-1 and TRBJ1-2, is SAVISQKPSRDICQRGTSLTIQCQVDSQVTMMFWYRQQPGQSLTLIATANQGSEATYESGFVIDKFPISRPNLTFSTLTVSNMSPEDSSIYLCSGQGIFSGYTFGSGTRLTVV.